These T cell receptor beta chains were read from a single sample in a study of control samples from healthy donors and cancer patients. Assay: immunoSEQ multiplex PCR; the TCRdb copy retains only in-frame clones and omits some. Of 70,000 or so clones detected, about four fifths appear once; the ten largest clones hold around 2.8%. Input material: PBMCs. The receptors here all came from a woman aged 50 to 60 with lung cancer. Each CDR3 is given with its conserved first and last residue. The D gene is left open where the match is weak.

D,J,V,length,DNA,CDR3
NA,TRBJ2-7,TRBV7-8,11,TGTGCCAGCAGCCTTTTTTTAGAGCAGTACTTC,CASSLFLEQYF
NA,TRBJ2-7,TRBV3-1/TRBV3-2,14,TGTGCCAGCAGCCAGAGGGACACCCCTCGGGAGCAGTACTTC,CASSQRDTPREQYF
NA,TRBJ2-7,TRBV3-1/TRBV3-2,14,TGTGCCAGCAGCCAGGGACGGCCCTCCTACGAGCAGTACTTC,CASSQGRPSYEQYF
NA,TRBJ2-3,TRBV4-1,13,TGCGCCAGCAGCACGACCGCCACAGATACGCAGTATTTT,CASSTTATDTQYF
TRBD1,TRBJ1-1,TRBV7-2,15,TGTGCCAGCAGCTTAGGCGCAGGGGGGAACACTGAAGCTTTCTTT,CASSLGAGGNTEAFF
TRBD2,TRBJ2-5,TRBV15,18,TGTGCCACCAGCAGAGAGACTCCGGGACTAGCGTACCAAGAGACCCAGTACTTC,CATSRETPGLAYQETQYF
NA,TRBJ2-1,TRBV11-3,15,TGTGCCAGCAGCTTAGGTCGTAGGGTAGAGGATGAGCAGTTCTTC,CASSLGRRVEDEQFF
NA,TRBJ2-2,TRBV7-2,13,TGTGCCAGCAGCCGAACAGGGCCCGGGGAGCTGTTTTTT,CASSRTGPGELFF
TRBD1,TRBJ1-2,TRBV5-1,12,TGCGCCAGCAGGCCCGGACAGGGGGACTACACCTTC,CASRPGQGDYTF
NA,TRBJ1-4,TRBV27,14,TGTGCCAGCAGGGACCGGGACGGGAATGAAAAACTGTTTTTT,CASRDRDGNEKLFF
NA,TRBJ1-1,TRBV6-1,13,TGTGCCAGCAGTGAAGCCCGGAACACTGAAGCTTTCTTT,CASSEARNTEAFF
NA,TRBJ2-1,TRBV18,13,TGTGCCAGCTCACAAGGGGGGCAAATGGAGCAGTTCTTC,CASSQGGQMEQFF
NA,TRBJ1-1,TRBV7-2,13,TGTGCCAGCAGCGTCTATTCGAACACTGAAGCTTTCTTT,CASSVYSNTEAFF